This T cell receptor (beta chain) was found in a study of CXCR3-negative and CXCR3-positive naive CD8 T cells. General study findings and limits: Hydrophobicity was higher for TRB CDR3s found in CXCR3-positive naive cells than in CXCR3-negative naive cells.

The CDR3 is made up of 14 amino acids. The germline V gene has CDR1 MDHEN and CDR2 SYDVKM. As concerns this clonotype: The antigen is undetermined.

Preparation of TRB cDNA libraries relied on 5' RACE carrying UMI labels. TCRdb reprocessed the 5' RACE reads; each CDR3 protein has one entry and no DNA is given. The sample data list more than 70,000 distinct CDR3 sequences. Naive CD8+ T cells had a CD45RO-CCR7+CD27+CD95- phenotype. Sequencing was done on a sample of naive CXCR3+ CD8+ T cells from blood. The subset: CD45RO-CCR7+CD27+CD95- naive CD8+ T cells expressing CXCR3 (TNR3+). V and J are TRBV28 and TRBJ2-3. This receptor was taken from a human donor in good health. Some clones in this sample may be carry-over from other donors' samples. The CDR3 loop reads CASSRRRLIDTQYF. Based on the CDR3 plus reference TRBV28 and TRBJ2-3, the full variable domain is DVKVTQSSRYLVKRTGEKVFLECVQDMDHENMFWYRQDPGLGLRLIYFSYDVKMKEKGDIPEGYSVSREKKERFSLILESASTNQTSMYLCASSRRRLIDTQYFGPGTRLTVL.